Sequencing of this T cell receptor beta chain was carried out in a study of STAT3 mutations in large granular lymphocyte leukemia (dated by TCRdb to between 2018 and 2021). Regarding the research as a whole: Roughly half of the T-LGLL patients who were sequenced longitudinally carried canonical activating STAT3 mutations. Over half of the T-LGLL patients were given one or more immunosuppressive therapy regimens, and over 30% of the treated patients had a hematologic response. To reconstruct clonal hierarchy and dynamics, serial deep sequencing of TCRbeta CDR3 and STAT3 was performed in patients with T-cell large granular lymphocyte leukemia. From an initial cohort of 207 LGL patients, roughly 17 representative T-LGLL cases were selected for longitudinal TCRbeta and STAT3 sequencing. A couple of patients with natural killer LGL leukemia were also sequenced longitudinally as controls within the study. For each patient, sequencing was performed at an average of roughly 4 time points, with a range of 2 to 8 samplings. The paper as a whole reports these results and caveats: Because no samples were available when a clone first appeared, clonal expansion was inferred from samplings taken at other points. The linking of therapy response to changes in TCR clonal burden was complicated by variable intervals between samplings and differing treatment regimens. Because codominant clonotypes persisted in some patients, a small but highly pathogenic clone may have been missed. The burden of the dominant TCR clone was higher than the STAT3 mutant burden in several patients, which suggests that the STAT3 mutation arose secondarily inside a clone that had already expanded. TCR clonotype switching after therapy was seen in about 35% of the 18 patients, with all newly emerging clones being STAT3 wild type. At least one immunodominant TCRbeta clonotype was present in every T-LGLL patient, and multiple immunodominant subclonotypes appeared in about half of the T-LGLL patients.

The same DNA, extracted from blood mononuclear cells, served for both the TCR sequencing and the STAT3 sequencing. Turning to this clone: What this receptor recognizes is not known. The record has no base qualities; no much larger clone is one base away.

An Illumina MiSeq was used to sequence the TCRbeta libraries, yielding an average of approximately 39,000 productive templates per sample. TCRbeta CDR3 libraries were generated with the immunoSEQ assay using multiplex PCR amplification. For the original study's pipeline: Following a previously defined approach, repertoire diversity was calculated, and values close to 0 point to extremely monoclonal samples. The table comes from immuneACCESS by way of TCRdb, which keeps in-frame sequences with V and J called. Part of the clones is missing from these tables; in studies checked, under half for an unresolved V gene and the rest for unknown reasons. V, J and clone size are taken as reported in that table, and D and trimming were inferred from the DNA itself. The table for this sample lists some 37,000 clones; about 88% of them were counted only once. The ten most abundant clones make up 0.35% to 0.55% of the sample.

Compared with germline, V lacks 3 bases and J lacks 6 bases; bases without a gene match: 6. The CDR3 covers 15 residues, taking in both the cysteine and the phenylalanine. Here the CDR3 DNA is all that survives: 45 bases in frame from base 1. CDR1 and CDR2, looked up from the germline V gene, are LGHNA and YNFKEQ. The rearranged segments are TRBV4-2 and TRBJ1-2, and 11 junctional nucleotides match TRBD1. This sequence originates from a human donor with T large granular lymphocyte leukemia. Some clones in this sample may be carry-over from other donors' samples. Sequenced: PBMCs. CDR3 loop: CASSQGTGGSHGYTF. The nucleotide sequence is TGTGCCAGCAGCCAGGGGACAGGGGGGAGTCATGGCTACACCTTC.